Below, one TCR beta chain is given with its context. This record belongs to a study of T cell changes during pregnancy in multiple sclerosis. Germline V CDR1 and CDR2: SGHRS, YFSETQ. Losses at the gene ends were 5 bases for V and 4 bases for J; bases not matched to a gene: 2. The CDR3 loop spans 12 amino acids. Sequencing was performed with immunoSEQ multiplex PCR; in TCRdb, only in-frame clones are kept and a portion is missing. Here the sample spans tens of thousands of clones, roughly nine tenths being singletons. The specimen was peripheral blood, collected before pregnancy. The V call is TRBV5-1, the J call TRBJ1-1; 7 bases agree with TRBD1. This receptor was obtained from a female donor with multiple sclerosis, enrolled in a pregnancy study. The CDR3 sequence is CASRTGLTEAFF. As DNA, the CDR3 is TGCGCCAGCAGGACAGGGCTCACTGAAGCTTTCTTT.